A selection of T cell receptor beta chains follows, all from one sample in a study of T cell repertoires in cytomegalovirus infection. These receptors' antigens are unknown. TCRdb passed the reads through MiXCR, listing each CDR3 protein once. Here the sample spans a few hundred thousand distinct CDR3 sequences, 25% being singletons. The sequenced sample was cultured PBMCs, obtained from culture after CMV antigen stimulation. These receptor sequences come from a human donor in good health (CMV status not recorded). Some clones in this sample may be carry-over from other donors' samples. Both conserved end residues are part of each CDR3. The D gene is left open where the match is weak.

J	D	V	CDR3
TRBJ2-3	-	TRBV7-2	CASSPGRPGDTQYF
TRBJ2-1	TRBD2	TRBV7-2	CASTSQKRGEQFF
TRBJ2-6	-	TRBV7-2	CASRSPGLSSGANVLTF
TRBJ2-3	-	TRBV6-1	CASSYPPRRDTQYF
TRBJ2-3	TRBD2	TRBV15	CATSGTSGSVLRNTQYF
TRBJ2-2	TRBD2	TRBV10-3	CATLHTSGKITNTGELFF
TRBJ2-1	TRBD2	TRBV9	CASSVGPTGGRRPEQFF
TRBJ1-1	TRBD1	TRBV7-2	CASSLDRGRDTEAFF
TRBJ1-5	-	TRBV7-8	CASSPLFYSNQPQHF
TRBJ2-2	-	TRBV5-4	CASSWGASFNTGELFF
TRBJ1-5	-	TRBV12-3/TRBV12-4	CASSPRGPSNQPQHF
TRBJ2-5	TRBD2	TRBV20-1	CSASLLAGQETQYF
TRBJ2-2	-	TRBV30	CAWARAGLRLGELFF
TRBJ2-3	-	TRBV7-3	CASSVTGSTDTQYF
TRBJ1-3	-	TRBV10-3	CAIRAADSGNTIYF
TRBJ2-4	-	TRBV6-2/TRBV6-3	CASSSQRLTIQYF
TRBJ1-2	TRBD1	TRBV27	CASSSDRANYGYTF
TRBJ1-2	-	TRBV6-2/TRBV6-3	CASRTGSSGYTF
TRBJ1-5	TRBD1	TRBV19	CASSMNRGRPQHF
TRBJ2-1	-	TRBV11-1	CASSFSLDNEQFF
TRBJ2-7	TRBD1	TRBV6-1	CASSRTGAAEQYF
TRBJ1-3	-	TRBV7-2	CASSSTISGNTIYF
TRBJ2-7	-	TRBV7-2	CASSFGNAGSPDEQYF
TRBJ2-1	TRBD2	TRBV7-2	CASSLTGGRPAEQFF
TRBJ2-3	TRBD1	TRBV6-2/TRBV6-3	CASSYGQENTDTQYF